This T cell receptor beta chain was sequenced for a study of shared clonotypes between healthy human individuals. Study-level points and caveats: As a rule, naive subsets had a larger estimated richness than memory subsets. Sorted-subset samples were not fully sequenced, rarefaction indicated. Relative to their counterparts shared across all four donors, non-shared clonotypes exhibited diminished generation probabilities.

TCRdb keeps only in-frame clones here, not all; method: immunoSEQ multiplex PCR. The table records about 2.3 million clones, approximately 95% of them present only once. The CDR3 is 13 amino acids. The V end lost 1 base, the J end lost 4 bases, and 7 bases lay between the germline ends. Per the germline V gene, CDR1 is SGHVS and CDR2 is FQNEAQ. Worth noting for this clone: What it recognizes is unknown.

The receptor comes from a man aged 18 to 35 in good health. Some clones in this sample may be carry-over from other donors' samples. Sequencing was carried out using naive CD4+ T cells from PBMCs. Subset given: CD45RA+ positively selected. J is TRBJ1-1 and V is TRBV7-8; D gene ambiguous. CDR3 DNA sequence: TGTGCCAGCAGCTTAGTCGAGACCACTGAAGCTTTCTTT. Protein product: CASSLVETTEAFF.